The 27 T cell receptor beta chains listed next were all sequenced from one sample in a study of blood T cell repertoires in COVID-19. Here immunoSEQ multiplex PCR was the method, and the copy in TCRdb shows in-frame clones only, minus some. The table lists 120,000 to 150,000 clones, approximately 83% of them singletons. What was sequenced was peripheral blood. Every receptor here comes from a woman in her sixties with COVID-19, enrolled during active disease.

The rearrangement links TRBV5-5 to TRBJ1-6; TRBD1 agrees at 7 bases. J lost 7 bases, V lost 4 bases, and 11 bases had no gene match. This CDR3 has 16 amino acids. CDR1 is SGHKS and CDR2 is YYEKEE in the germline V gene (reference sequence). CDR3 nucleotide sequence: TGTGCCAGCAGCACCGCCCGGGGACAGCTGAATTCACCCCTCCACTTT. It yields the protein CASSTARGQLNSPLHF. Drawing the rest from reference TRBV5-5 and TRBJ1-6, the complete variable domain is DAGVTQSPTHLIKTRGQQVTLRCSPISGHKSVSWYQQVLGQGPQFIFQYYEKEERGRGNFPDRFSARQFPNYSSELNVNALLLGDSALYLCASSTARGQLNSPLHFGNGTRLTVT.

The CDR3 bases are TGCAGCTCCTCCGCCGGGGGGGGCGGGGAGACCCAGTACTTC. It yields the protein CSSSAGGGGETQYF. The rearrangement links TRBV29-1 to TRBJ2-5, with TRBD2 matching 8 bases. The ends lost 8 bases at V and 5 bases at J; junction bases unmatched: 13. Germline-derived CDR1 and CDR2 are SQVTM and ANQGSEA. The CDR3 runs 14 residues.

The CDR3 nucleotides read TGTGCCAGCAGGACAATCGATTCACCCCTCCACTTT. Residues: CASRTIDSPLHF. The chain links TRBV5-4 to TRBJ1-6; D is ambiguous. The germline gives CDR1 SGHNT, CDR2 YYREEE (reference sequence). Trimming cost V 5 bases and J 8 bases, with 8 bases left between them. There are 12 residues in the CDR3.

The chain links TRBV24-1 to TRBJ2-3, with D perhaps TRBD1 (6 bases). V lost 7 bases and J lost 4, with 14 bases in between. This CDR3 is 14 amino acids long. Germline V gene lookup returns CDR1 KGHDR and CDR2 SFDVKD. This CDR3 is CATSAGDWADTQYF. The CDR3 nucleotides read TGTGCCACCAGCGCAGGGGATTGGGCAGATACGCAGTATTTT.

The CDR3 region has the DNA TGTGCCAGCAGCCTCGGGACAGGGGCTGGCTACACCTTC. This encodes CASSLGTGAGYTF. The chain carries TRBV5-6 and TRBJ1-2; 10 nucleotides agree with TRBD1. CDR3 length: 13 amino acids. Germline V gene data show CDR1 as SGHDT and CDR2 as YYEEEE. V lost 4 bases to trimming and J lost 7 bases; unmatched junction nucleotides: 4.

The J gene is TRBJ1-5, the V gene TRBV7-2; no definite D call. V lost 1 base, J lost 7 bases, and 11 bases lay in between. The CDR3 is made up of 14 amino acids. Germline loops: CDR1 SGHTA, CDR2 FQGNSA. CDR3 amino acids: CASSLGTGWQPQHF. CDR3 bases: TGTGCCAGCAGCTTAGGTACGGGATGGCAGCCCCAGCATTTT.

The chain couples TRBV7-2 to TRBJ1-2, with 7 bases aligning to TRBD1. CDR3 length equals 15 residues. The germline CDR1 and CDR2 sequences are SGHTA and FQGNSA. Losses at the gene ends were 5 bases for V and 5 bases for J; bases not matched to a gene: 11. CDR3 nucleotide sequence: TGTGCCAGCAGCCCCGGGACAGTTTCTGCTTATGGCTACACCTTC. Protein: CASSPGTVSAYGYTF.

The CDR3 nucleotides read TGTGCCAGTAGCACCGGACTAGCGGGGGATACGCAGTATTTT. Protein: CASSTGLAGDTQYF. The chain links TRBV19 to TRBJ2-3; TRBD2 agrees at 12 bases. Per germline, CDR1 LNHDA and CDR2 SQIVND (reference sequence). The CDR3 sequence is 14 residues long. The trim removed 6 bases at V and 6 bases at J, leaving 4 bases unmatched.

The J gene is TRBJ2-3, the V gene TRBV5-8; TRBD1 is a possible D gene (6 bases). V was clipped by 6 bases and J by 3 bases, with 17 bases between them. The CDR3 contains 15 residues. Germline V gene data show CDR1 as SGHTS and CDR2 as YDEGEE. The CDR3 is CASTLTGSGTDTQYF. In nucleotides, the CDR3 is TGTGCCAGCACCCTAACAGGGAGTGGTACAGATACGCAGTATTTT.

V gene TRBV11-3 combines with J gene TRBJ2-3; 10 positions match TRBD1. Losses at the gene ends were 5 bases for V and 4 bases for J; bases not matched to a gene: 12. CDR1 is SGHNT and CDR2 is YENEEA in the germline V gene. This CDR3 spans 17 amino acids. The CDR3 nucleotides are TGTGCCAGCAGCCACCCCCGGGACAGGGGTAGGGCAGATACGCAGTATTTT. Its protein product is CASSHPRDRGRADTQYF.

This chain links TRBV3-1 (or the pseudogene TRBV3-2) with TRBJ1-1; no clear D gene. There are 12 residues in the CDR3. Germline values: CDR1 LGHDT, CDR2 YNNKEL (reference sequence). V was trimmed by 5 bases and J by 11 bases, leaving 15 bases between them. The DNA for the CDR3 is TGTGCCAGCAGCTCCGATCCCTTCGGGGCTTTCTTT. Its protein is CASSSDPFGAFF.

V gene TRBV5-1 combines with J gene TRBJ1-6; D gene uncertain. The CDR3 runs to 15 residues. Germline CDR1 SGHRS, CDR2 YFSETQ. The V end lost 0 bases, the J end lost 5 bases, and 9 bases lay between the germline ends. The CDR3 reads CASSLVQQDNSPLHF. CDR3 coding DNA: TGCGCCAGCAGCTTGGTACAGCAAGATAATTCACCCCTCCACTTT.

V usage is TRBV19 and J usage is TRBJ1-5; 8 nucleotides align to TRBD1. CDR3 size: 16 residues. Germline-derived CDR1 and CDR2 are LNHDA and SQIVND (reference sequence). The V gene end was trimmed by 2 bases and the J gene end by 3 bases; junction bases not matched to a gene: 6. The DNA of the CDR3 is TGTGCCAGTAGTATAATCTGGGACAGGTACAATCAGCCCCAGCATTTT. This translates into CASSIIWDRYNQPQHF.

The V call is TRBV20-1, the J call TRBJ2-3, with 7 positions matching TRBD1. CDR3 length: 16 residues. V lost 3 bases and J lost 3; bases outside the gene matches: 12. Germline-derived CDR1 and CDR2 are DFQATT and SNEGSKA (reference sequence). The CDR3 spells CSASGIGDRDTDTQYF. The DNA of the CDR3 is TGCAGTGCTAGTGGGATCGGAGACAGGGATACAGATACGCAGTATTTT.

V gene TRBV29-1 combines with J gene TRBJ1-1, with a tentative D call TRBD1 (6 bases). This CDR3 comprises 11 residues. The germline CDR1 and CDR2 sequences are SQVTM and ANQGSEA. Trimming stripped 1 base from V and 6 bases from J, with 6 bases between. Here the CDR3 reads CSVEAGAEAFF. The CDR3 DNA reads as TGCAGCGTTGAAGCAGGGGCTGAAGCTTTCTTT.

The chain employs TRBV9 and TRBJ1-2; the match to TRBD1 covers 7 bases. CDR3 length: 16 amino acids. Germline V gene sequence: CDR1 SGDLS, CDR2 YYNGEE. V gave up 3 bases and J gave up 2 bases; unmatched junction bases: 10. The CDR3 DNA sequence: TGTGCCAGCAGCGAGTTCATTATGACAGGGAACTATGGCTACACCTTC. Protein sequence: CASSEFIMTGNYGYTF. Full variable domain (rest looked up from reference TRBV9 and TRBJ1-2): DSGVTQTPKHLITATGQRVTLRCSPRSGDLSVYWYQQSLDQGLQFLIQYYNGEERAKGNILERFSAQQFPDLHSELNLSSLELGDSALYFCASSEFIMTGNYGYTFGSGTRLTVV.

This rearrangement joins TRBV7-3 to TRBJ2-3, with TRBD2 identical over 10 bases. V shed 2 bases, J shed 5 bases, and the junction held 7 bases outside the gene matches. The germline CDR1 and CDR2 sequences are SGHTA and FQGTGA. CDR3 length equals 16 residues. The CDR3 DNA follows: TGTGCCAGCAGCTTAGTAGCGGGGGGCTTACTAGATACGCAGTATTTT. This gives the protein CASSLVAGGLLDTQYF.

A single count supports this clone. Germline is not matched at one junction end, which may reflect a read error. The same CDR3 can be traced to other DNA sequences in this sample. The chain joins TRBV7-7 to TRBJ1-6; 8 nucleotides align to TRBD1. The germline CDR1 and CDR2 sequences are SSHAT and FNYEAQ (reference sequence). The CDR3 extends over 14 amino acids. DNA of the CDR3: TGTGCTAGCAGCCTCGGGACAGGCAATTCACCCCTCCACTTT. Translating gives CASSLGTGNSPLHF.

The chain carries TRBV30 and TRBJ2-5; TRBD1 aligns across 8 bases. Germline values: CDR1 GTSNPN, CDR2 SVGIG (reference sequence). The V gene end was trimmed by 7 bases and the J gene end by 3 bases; junction bases not matched to a gene: 10. The CDR3 spans 14 residues. This CDR3 is CAFCIGTGEETQYF. The DNA for the CDR3 is TGTGCCTTTTGTATTGGGACAGGAGAAGAGACCCAGTACTTC.

V is TRBV29-1 and J is TRBJ2-1; TRBD1 aligns across 9 bases. V shed 6 bases, J shed 3 bases, and the junction held 12 bases outside the gene matches. The CDR3 contains 16 residues. Germline CDR1 is SQVTM and CDR2 is ANQGSEA. CDR3 coding DNA: TGCAGCGTCCACTTAGCCCGGACAGGGGTCTACAATGAGCAGTTCTTC. This gives the protein CSVHLARTGVYNEQFF.

The chain employs TRBV3-1 (or the pseudogene TRBV3-2) and TRBJ1-1; TRBD1 aligns across 10 bases. The germline gives CDR1 LGHDT, CDR2 YNNKEL (reference sequence). V lost 1 base and J lost 4; bases outside the gene matches: 0. This CDR3 spans 14 amino acids. As DNA, the CDR3 is TGTGCCAGCAGCCAAGGGGACAGGGGCACTGAAGCTTTCTTT. Protein: CASSQGDRGTEAFF.

The V gene is TRBV18, the J gene TRBJ1-5; TRBD1 matches at 7 bases. CDR1 KGHSH and CDR2 LQKENI come from the germline V gene. With 3 bases clipped from V and 1 base from J, the junction kept 0 bases outside the gene matches. There are 14 residues in the CDR3. The CDR3 protein is CASSPGQSNQPQHF. CDR3 in DNA: TGTGCCAGCTCACCGGGACAGAGCAATCAGCCCCAGCATTTT.

This clone has a handful of counts. The CDR3 loop is CASSLGLIGGAFF. CDR3 in DNA: TGTGCCAGCAGCCTGGGACTTATCGGTGGTGCTTTCTTT. V is TRBV12-3 or TRBV12-4 and J is TRBJ1-1; D possibly corresponds to TRBD1 (5 bases). CDR3 length equals 13 residues. Trimming cost V 6 bases and J 11 bases, with 19 bases left between them.

This clone was found once. This rearrangement joins TRBV4-1 to TRBJ1-2; D perhaps matches TRBD1 (5 bases). CDR3 length: 15 residues. Germline loops: CDR1 MGHRA, CDR2 YSYEKL. The ends were cut back, 3 bases at V and 5 bases at J, with 16 bases in the middle. The CDR3 loop is CASSQDITGPYGYTF. The CDR3, as DNA: TGCGCCAGCAGCCAGGACATCACAGGACCTTATGGCTACACCTTC.

The V call is TRBV12-3 or TRBV12-4, the J call TRBJ1-1; D not resolved. The CDR3 has 13 residues. V lost 5 bases and J 1 base, leaving 8 bases between the germline ends. The CDR3, as DNA: TGTGCCAGCAGTCCCCGGGAGAACACTGAAGCTTTCTTT. The encoded protein is CASSPRENTEAFF.

This sequence joins TRBV19 and TRBJ1-1; 7 bases line up with TRBD1. The CDR3 has 15 residues. Germline assignment: CDR1 LNHDA and CDR2 SQIVND (reference sequence). V lost 3 bases, J lost 0 bases, and 4 bases stayed unmatched. The CDR3 sequence is CASSMTGFMNTEAFF. The CDR3 region has the DNA TGTGCCAGTAGTATGACAGGGTTCATGAACACTGAAGCTTTCTTT.

The rearrangement uses TRBV3-1 (or the pseudogene TRBV3-2) and TRBJ1-2; 7 bases align to TRBD1. This CDR3 spans 12 amino acids. V gave up 4 bases and J gave up 5 bases; unmatched junction bases: 1. Germline CDR1 and CDR2: LGHDT and YNNKEL (reference sequence). The CDR3 spells CASSPTGYGYTF. CDR3 nucleotides: TGTGCCAGCAGCCCGACAGGGTATGGCTACACCTTC.